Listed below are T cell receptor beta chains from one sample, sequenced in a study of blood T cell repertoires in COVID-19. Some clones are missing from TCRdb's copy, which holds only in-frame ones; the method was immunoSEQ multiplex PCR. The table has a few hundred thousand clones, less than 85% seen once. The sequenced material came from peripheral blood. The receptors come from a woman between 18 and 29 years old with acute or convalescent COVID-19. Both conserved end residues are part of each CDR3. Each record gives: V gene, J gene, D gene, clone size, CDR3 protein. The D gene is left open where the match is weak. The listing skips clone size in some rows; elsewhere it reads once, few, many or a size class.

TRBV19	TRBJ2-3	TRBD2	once	CASSIAHISGVNTDTQYF
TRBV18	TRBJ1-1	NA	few	CASSPYSRTEAFF
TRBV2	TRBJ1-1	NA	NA	CASSERALGRENTEAFF
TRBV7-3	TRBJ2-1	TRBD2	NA	CASSPSGSYNEQFF
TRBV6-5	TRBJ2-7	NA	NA	CASSSNLGGTYEQYF
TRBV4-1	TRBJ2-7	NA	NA	CASSQVTTAGRYF
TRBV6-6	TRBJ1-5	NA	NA	CASSYSKGEGNQPQHF
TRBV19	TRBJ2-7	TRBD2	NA	CASRTRGRSSYEQYF
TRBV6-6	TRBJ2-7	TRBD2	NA	CASSLAGATYEQYF
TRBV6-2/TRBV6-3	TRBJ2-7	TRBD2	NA	CASSHPGLAGPRSDEQYF
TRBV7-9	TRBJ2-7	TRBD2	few	CASSSPRLAGGLEQYF
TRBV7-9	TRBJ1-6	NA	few	CASSSYYNSPLHF
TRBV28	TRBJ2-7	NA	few	CASGTPIYEQYF
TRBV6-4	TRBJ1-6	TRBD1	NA	CASRGDRDNSPLHF
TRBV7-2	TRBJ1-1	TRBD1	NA	CASSPGTGRLAFF
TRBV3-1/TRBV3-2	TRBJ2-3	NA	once	CASGPNRQTGTDTQYF
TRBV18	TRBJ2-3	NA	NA	CASSALGGGGTDTQYF
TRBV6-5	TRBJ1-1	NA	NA	CASSNPGLLNTEAFF
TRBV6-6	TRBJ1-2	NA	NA	CASSYEEAGAFYGYTF
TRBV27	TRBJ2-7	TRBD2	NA	CASSPRLASYEQYF
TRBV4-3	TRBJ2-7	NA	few	CASSQDFRGSSYEQYF
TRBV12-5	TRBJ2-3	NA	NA	CASALVGSSTDTQYF
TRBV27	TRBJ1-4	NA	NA	CASSAGGEKLFF
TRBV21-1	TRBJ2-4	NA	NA	CASSKGCGTGFSLAKNIQYF
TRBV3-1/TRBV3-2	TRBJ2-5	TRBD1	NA	CASSRDRSETQYF
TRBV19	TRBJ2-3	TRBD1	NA	CASSSDRGTQYF
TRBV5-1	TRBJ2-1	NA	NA	CASSLIGSGRRDNEQFF
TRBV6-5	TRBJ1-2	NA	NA	CASSYSQAPGYGYTF
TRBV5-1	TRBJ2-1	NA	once	CASSLDLGFYEQFF
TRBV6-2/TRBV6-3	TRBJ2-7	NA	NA	CASSYSTATGSYEQYF
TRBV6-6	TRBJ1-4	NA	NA	CASSYGQTNNEKLFF
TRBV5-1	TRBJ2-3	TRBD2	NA	CASSLGSLAGGADTQYF
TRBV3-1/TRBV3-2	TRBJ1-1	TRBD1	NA	CASSQGTGEGAFF
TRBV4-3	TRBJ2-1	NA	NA	CASSPSAQGEGEQFF
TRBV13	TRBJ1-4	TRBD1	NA	CASGDRGNNEKLFF
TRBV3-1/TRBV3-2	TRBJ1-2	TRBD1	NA	CASSPRQGYYGYTF
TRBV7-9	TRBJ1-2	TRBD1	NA	CASSPTTGGVGYTF
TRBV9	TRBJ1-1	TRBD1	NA	CASSANIGGQGLTNTEAFF
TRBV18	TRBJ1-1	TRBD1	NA	CASSQGAMNTEAFF
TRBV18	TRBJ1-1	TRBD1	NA	CASSPGTGNTEAFF
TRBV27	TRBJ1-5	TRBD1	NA	CASSLSGQGRQHF
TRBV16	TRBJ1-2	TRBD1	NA	CASSPNQQGYGYTF
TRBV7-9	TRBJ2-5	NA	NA	CASSTFRQQETQYF
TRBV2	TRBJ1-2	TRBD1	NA	CASSRDRDVGYTF
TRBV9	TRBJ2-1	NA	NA	CASSLSGLNNEQFF